These 7 T cell receptor beta chains came from one sample sequenced in a study of beta chain features in type 1 diabetes. Expressed TCRB transcripts were sequenced because the isolated RNA had all been reverse transcribed beforehand. The method was immunoSEQ multiplex PCR; TCRdb's version includes in-frame clones alone and lacks a portion of them. The table includes 150,000 to 170,000 clones, around 8% detected once. Sequencing was done on a sample of central memory CD4+ T cells from blood. The receptors shown here come from a young man in good health.

This clone occurred many times. This chain joins TRBV7-9 and TRBJ2-7; D remains ambiguous. Per the germline V gene, CDR1 is SEHNR and CDR2 is FQNEAQ (reference sequence). Deletions cut 0 bases from V and 6 bases from J, with 6 bases between. This CDR3 comprises 12 residues. CDR3 bases: TGTGCCAGCAGCTTAGCCAGTCTCGAGCAGTACTTC. Protein: CASSLASLEQYF.

As regards this clone: The sample contains more than one DNA sequence encoding this CDR3. The V call is TRBV4-3, the J call TRBJ2-7, with D possibly being TRBD1 (5 bases). CDR1 and CDR2 (germline): LGHNA, YSLEER. Trimming removed 0 bases from V and 1 base from J, with 7 bases in between. This CDR3 region has 14 residues. The CDR3 DNA reads as TGCGCCAGCAGCCAAGAACACAGGTCCTACGAGCAGTACTTC. It encodes CASSQEHRSYEQYF.

This chain links TRBV15 with TRBJ2-7; D remains ambiguous. The CDR3 contains 15 residues. Germline V gene data show CDR1 as LNHNV and CDR2 as YYDKDF (reference sequence). The ends were cut back, 0 bases at V and 9 bases at J, with 18 bases in the middle. For the CDR3, the DNA is TGTGCCACCAGCAGAGATCTGAGGCGTGAGGTCGGGCAGTACTTC. Residues: CATSRDLRREVGQYF.

This clone was seen a handful of times. The chain employs TRBV30 and TRBJ2-7; a weak D match, TRBD2 (7 bases). The germline V gene has CDR1 GTSNPN and CDR2 SVGIG (reference sequence). The CDR3 has 16 amino acids. V was shortened by 5 bases and J by 5 bases, with 25 bases between the two germline ends. CDR3 sequence (DNA): TGTGCCTGGGCCACCCCGGGGGCGGGGGCGCGGAACGAGCAGTACTTC. Translating gives CAWATPGAGARNEQYF. The variable domain in full, with the rest retrieved from reference TRBV30 and TRBJ2-7, is SQTIHQWPATLVQPVGSPLSLECTVEGTSNPNLYWYRQAAGRGLQLLFYSVGIGQISSEVPQNLSASRPQDRQFILSSKKLLLSDSGFYLCAWATPGAGARNEQYFGPGTRLTVT.

This clone was counted between two and nine times. The gene calls are TRBV11-2 and TRBJ2-6, with TRBD1 identical over 9 bases. This CDR3 has 18 residues. Germline CDR1 is SGHAT and CDR2 is FQNNGV. J gave up 3 bases and V 5 bases, and 11 bases lay outside the gene matches. The CDR3 protein is CASSLRDRVSGGANVLTF. CDR3 sequence (DNA): TGTGCCAGCAGCCTCCGGGACAGGGTCTCTGGTGGGGCCAACGTCCTGACTTTC. Complete variable domain (other parts from reference TRBV11-2 and TRBJ2-6): EAGVAQSPRYKIIEKRQSVAFWCNPISGHATLYWYQQILGQGPKLLIQFQNNGVVDDSQLPKDRFSAERLKGVDSTLKIQPAKLEDSAVYLCASSLRDRVSGGANVLTFGAGSRLTVL.

V gene TRBV6-5 combines with J gene TRBJ1-1; 9 bases align to TRBD1. CDR3 length: 14 amino acids. Germline V CDR1 and CDR2: MNHEY, SVGAGI. The trim removed 5 bases at V and 4 bases at J, leaving 5 bases unmatched. This chain's CDR3 is CASSRDREGTEAFF. As DNA, the CDR3 is TGTGCCAGCAGTAGGGACAGGGAGGGCACTGAAGCTTTCTTT.

This clone was recorded at least ten times. The chain uses TRBV28 and TRBJ1-4; D unresolved. The CDR3 runs 12 residues. CDR1 is MDHEN and CDR2 is SYDVKM in the germline V gene. V gave up 11 bases and J gave up 1 base, with 8 bases separating them. CDR3 loop: CAVEVTNEKLFF. Written as DNA, the CDR3 is TGTGCCGTAGAGGTAACTAATGAAAAACTGTTTTTT.